This TCR beta chain was recovered during a study of shared clonotypes between healthy human individuals. TCRdb's copy holds only in-frame clones and misses some; the assay was immunoSEQ multiplex PCR. The repertoire consists of about 1.5 million clones, with 98% occurring once and the leading ten covering roughly 0.45%. CDR1 is SEHNR and CDR2 is FQNEAQ in the germline V gene (reference sequence). Trimming removed 4 bases at V and 6 bases at J, with 9 bases between. This CDR3 has 13 amino acids. Sequenced input: naive CD4+ T cells sorted from blood. Subset specified: CD45RA+ positively selected. J is TRBJ2-2 and V is TRBV7-9; D gene uncertain. This receptor was taken from a young man in good health. This CDR3 reads CASSSRTSGELFF. The CDR3 DNA reads as TGTGCCAGCAGCTCGAGGACGTCCGGGGAGCTGTTTTTT.